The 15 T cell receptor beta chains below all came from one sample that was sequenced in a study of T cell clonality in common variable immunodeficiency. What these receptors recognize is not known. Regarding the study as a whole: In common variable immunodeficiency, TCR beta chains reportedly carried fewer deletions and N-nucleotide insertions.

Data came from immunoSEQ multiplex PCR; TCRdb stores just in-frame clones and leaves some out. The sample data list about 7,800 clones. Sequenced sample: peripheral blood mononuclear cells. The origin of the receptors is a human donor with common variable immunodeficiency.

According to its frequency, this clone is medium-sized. The part of the CDR3 DNA that was read is TGTGCCAGCAGCCAACGACTGGCAACTGAA. It yields the protein CASSQRLATE. The whole CDR3 is CASSQRLATEAFF. The rearrangement links TRBV7-2 to TRBJ1-1; D gene uncertain. The sequence runs out 3 residues before the end of the CDR3; the remainder is reconstructed from the germline J gene. The CDR3 consists of 13 residues. The germline V and J ends were trimmed by 5 bases and 5 bases, with 12 bases remaining between them. Looked up from germline, CDR1 is SGHTA and CDR2 is FQGNSA.

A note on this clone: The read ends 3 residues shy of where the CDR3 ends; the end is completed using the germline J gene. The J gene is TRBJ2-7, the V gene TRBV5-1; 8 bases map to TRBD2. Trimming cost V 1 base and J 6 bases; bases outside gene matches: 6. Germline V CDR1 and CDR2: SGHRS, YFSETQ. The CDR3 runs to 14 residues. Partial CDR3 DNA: TGCGCCAGCAGCTTGAGAGGACTAGCCGGCGAG. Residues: CASSLRGLAGE. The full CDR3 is CASSLRGLAGEQYF.

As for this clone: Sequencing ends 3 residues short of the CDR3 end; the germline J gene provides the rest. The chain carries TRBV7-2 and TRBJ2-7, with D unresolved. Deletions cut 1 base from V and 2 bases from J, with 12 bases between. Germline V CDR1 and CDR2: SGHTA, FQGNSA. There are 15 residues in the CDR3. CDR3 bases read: TGTGCCAGCAGCTTAGTCGGCGCTAGAGCCTACGAG. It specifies CASSLVGARAYE. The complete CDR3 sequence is CASSLVGARAYEQYF.

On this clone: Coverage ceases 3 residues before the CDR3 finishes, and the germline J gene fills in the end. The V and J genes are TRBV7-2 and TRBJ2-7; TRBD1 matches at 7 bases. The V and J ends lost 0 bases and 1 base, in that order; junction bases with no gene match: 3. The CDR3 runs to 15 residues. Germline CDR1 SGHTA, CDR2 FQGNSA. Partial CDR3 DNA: TGTGCCAGCAGCTTAGCGGCAGGGGGTTCCTACGAG. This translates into CASSLAAGGSYE. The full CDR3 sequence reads CASSLAAGGSYEQYF.

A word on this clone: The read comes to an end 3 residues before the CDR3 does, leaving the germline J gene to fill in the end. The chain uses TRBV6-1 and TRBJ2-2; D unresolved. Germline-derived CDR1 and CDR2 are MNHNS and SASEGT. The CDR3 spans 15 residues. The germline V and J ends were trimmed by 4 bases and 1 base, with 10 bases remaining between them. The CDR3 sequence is CASSVPTGNTGELFF. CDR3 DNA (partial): TGTGCCAGCAGTGTCCCGACGGGGAACACCGGGGAG.

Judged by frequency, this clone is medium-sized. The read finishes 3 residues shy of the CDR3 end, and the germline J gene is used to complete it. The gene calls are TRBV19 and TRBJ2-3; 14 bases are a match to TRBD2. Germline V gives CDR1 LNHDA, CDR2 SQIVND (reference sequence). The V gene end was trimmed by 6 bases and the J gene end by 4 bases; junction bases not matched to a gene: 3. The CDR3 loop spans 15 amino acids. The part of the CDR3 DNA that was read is TGTGCCAGTAGCCCGGGACTAGCGGGAGCAGATACG. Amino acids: CASSPGLAGADT. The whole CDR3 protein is CASSPGLAGADTQYF.

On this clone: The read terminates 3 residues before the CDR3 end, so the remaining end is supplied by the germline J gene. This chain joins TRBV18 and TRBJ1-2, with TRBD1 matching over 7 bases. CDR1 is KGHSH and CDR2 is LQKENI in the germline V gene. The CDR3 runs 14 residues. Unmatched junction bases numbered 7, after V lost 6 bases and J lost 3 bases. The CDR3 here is CASSPGTDDYGYTF. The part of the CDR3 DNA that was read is TGTGCCAGCTCCCCGGGGACAGATGACTATGGC.

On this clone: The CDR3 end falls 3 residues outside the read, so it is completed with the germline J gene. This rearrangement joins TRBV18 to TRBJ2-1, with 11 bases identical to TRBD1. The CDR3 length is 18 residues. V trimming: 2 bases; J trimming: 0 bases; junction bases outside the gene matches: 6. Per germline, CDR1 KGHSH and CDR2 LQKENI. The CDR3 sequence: CASSPGTGGPSSYNEQFF. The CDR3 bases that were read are TGTGCCAGCTCACCAGGGACAGGGGGTCCCAGCTCCTACAATGAG.

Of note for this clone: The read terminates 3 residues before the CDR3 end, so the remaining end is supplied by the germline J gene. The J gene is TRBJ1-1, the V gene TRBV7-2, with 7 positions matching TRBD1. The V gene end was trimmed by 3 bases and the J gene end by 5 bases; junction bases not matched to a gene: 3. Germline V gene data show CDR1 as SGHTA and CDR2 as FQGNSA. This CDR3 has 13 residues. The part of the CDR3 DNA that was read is TGTGCCAGCAGCTTTGGCAGGGGGACTGAA. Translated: CASSFGRGTE. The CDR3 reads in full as CASSFGRGTEAFF.

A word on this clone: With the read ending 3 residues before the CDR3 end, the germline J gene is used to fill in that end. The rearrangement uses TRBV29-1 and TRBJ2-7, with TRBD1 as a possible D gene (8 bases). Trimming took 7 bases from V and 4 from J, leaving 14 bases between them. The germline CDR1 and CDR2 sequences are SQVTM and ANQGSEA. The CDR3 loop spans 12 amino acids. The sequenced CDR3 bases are TGCAGCGGCGGACAGGGAGGGTACGAG. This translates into CSGGQGGYE. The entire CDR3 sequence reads CSGGQGGYEQYF.

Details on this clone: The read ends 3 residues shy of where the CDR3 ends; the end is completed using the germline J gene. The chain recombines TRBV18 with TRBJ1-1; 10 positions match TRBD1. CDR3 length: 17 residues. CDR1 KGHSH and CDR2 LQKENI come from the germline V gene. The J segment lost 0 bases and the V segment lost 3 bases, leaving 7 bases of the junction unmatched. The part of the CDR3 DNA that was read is TGTGCCAGCTCACCGGGACAGGGGAGCATCATGAACACTGAA. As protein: CASSPGQGSIMNTE. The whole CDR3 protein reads CASSPGQGSIMNTEAFF.

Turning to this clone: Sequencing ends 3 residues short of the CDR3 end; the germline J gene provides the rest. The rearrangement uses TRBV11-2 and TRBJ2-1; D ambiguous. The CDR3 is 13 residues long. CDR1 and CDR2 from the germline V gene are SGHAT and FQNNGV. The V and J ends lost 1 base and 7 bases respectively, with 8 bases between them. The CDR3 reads CASSLGHHNEQFF. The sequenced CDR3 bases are TGTGCCAGCAGCTTAGGGCACCATAATGAG.

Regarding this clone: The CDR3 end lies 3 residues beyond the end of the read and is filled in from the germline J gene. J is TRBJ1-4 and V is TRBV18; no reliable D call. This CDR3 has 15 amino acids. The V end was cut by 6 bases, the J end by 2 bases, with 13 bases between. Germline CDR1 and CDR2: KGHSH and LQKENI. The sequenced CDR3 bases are TGTGCCAGCTCTCCTTTGCACGGGACTAATGAAAAA. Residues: CASSPLHGTNEK. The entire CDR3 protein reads CASSPLHGTNEKLFF.

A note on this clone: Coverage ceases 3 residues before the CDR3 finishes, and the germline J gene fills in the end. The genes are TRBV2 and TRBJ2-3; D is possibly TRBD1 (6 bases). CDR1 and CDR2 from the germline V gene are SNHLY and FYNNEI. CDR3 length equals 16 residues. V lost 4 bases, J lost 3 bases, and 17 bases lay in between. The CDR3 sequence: CASSGFQGIRTDTQYF. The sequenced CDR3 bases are TGTGCCAGCAGTGGGTTCCAGGGGATTCGGACAGATACG. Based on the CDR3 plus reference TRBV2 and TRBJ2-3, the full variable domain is EPEVTQTPSHQVTQMGQEVILRCVPISNHLYFYWYRQILGQKVEFLVSFYNNEISEKSEIFDDQFSVERPDGSNFTLKIRSTKLEDSAMYFCASSGFQGIRTDTQYFGPGTRLTVL.

This CDR3 reads CASSQDRGRVGYTF. The sequenced part of the CDR3 DNA is TGTGCCAGCTCACAGGACAGGGGGCGCGTAGGC. The gene calls are TRBV18 and TRBJ1-2, with TRBD1 matching over 11 bases. The read terminates 3 residues ahead of where the CDR3 ends, so the germline J gene completes it. Germline values: CDR1 KGHSH, CDR2 LQKENI. The length of the CDR3 is 14 residues.